The TCR beta chain described here comes from a study of CD8+ T cells in alopecia areata. Study at large: Treated patients received oral tofacitinib, 5 to 10 mg twice daily.

Specified treatment: oral pan-JAK inhibitor, 5-10 mg twice daily. The V segment lost 2 bases and the J segment 7 bases; nucleotides outside the gene matches: 6. Germline V lookup: CDR1 GTSNPN, CDR2 SVGIG (reference sequence). The CDR3 is 13 residues long. RNA was isolated and reverse transcribed to cDNA, the sequencing template. Some clones are missing from TCRdb's copy, which holds only in-frame ones; the method was immunoSEQ multiplex PCR. Of roughly 180,000 clones in the sample, about 55% were seen once. This clone has just a few counts. The receptor's source is a human donor with alopecia areata. The sample in question was CD8+ T cells sorted from blood, obtained at week 24, from a patient treated with tofacitinib. This chain joins TRBV30 and TRBJ2-7; TRBD1 matches 9 bases. The CDR3 DNA sequence: TGTGCCTGGAGTCCCGGGACAGGGAGGGAGCAGTACTTC. It codes for CAWSPGTGREQYF.